The clone carrying this T cell receptor (beta chain) was recorded many times. Its specificity is unknown. This sample stems from a study of post-analysis software for immune sequencing data. Study-wide findings and caveats: In patients, four to six TRBV segments were more frequent than in controls, with TRBV5-6, TRBV5-1 and TRBV20-1 among them.

Trimming left V 10 bases short and J 0 bases short, with 13 bases between. The CDR3 contains 14 residues. Germline values: CDR1 SGHDN, CDR2 FVKESK. Unique molecular identifiers were present in the TCR beta cDNA libraries. TCRdb reprocessed the PCR reads with MiXCR, giving one entry per CDR3 protein. The sample has around 250,000 distinct CDR3 sequences; 35% to 45% are singletons. The chain links TRBV14 to TRBJ2-1; no definite D call. The origin of this receptor is a girl aged 10-17 years with multiple sclerosis. Input material: blood. CDR3: CATKPTASYNEQFF. As DNA, the CDR3 is TGTGCCACCAAGCCTACGGCCTCCTACAATGAGCAGTTCTTC.